This TCR beta chain was sequenced in a study of regulatory T cells in long-lasting Graves disease (dated by TCRdb to the early 2020s). General notes on the study: In the newly diagnosed Graves' disease group, patients had been taking antithyroid drugs for less than 3 months. The study was registered as a clinical trial and conducted in China. This study used TCR sequencing and RNA sequencing of peripheral blood to compare persistent Graves' disease patients against newly diagnosed Graves' disease patients. A total of roughly 35 samples underwent TCR sequencing: around 13 from persistent and about 20 from newly diagnosed Graves' disease patients. Results and caveats for the whole study, not just this receptor: Persistent disease showed preferential use of TRBV28, TRBJ1-2 and TRBJ2-5, whereas newly diagnosed disease favored TRBV20-1 and TRBJ2-1. Sequencing and analysis were restricted to the TCR beta chain. More public clonotypes were shared among persistent patients (roughly 2,900) than among newly diagnosed patients (966). Lower TCR Shannon entropy and fewer highly expanded clones were observed in persistent Graves' disease patients than in newly diagnosed patients, which suggested clonal expansion. As a limitation, the authors acknowledged that the small sample size may reduce accuracy. Peripheral blood alone was examined, since thyroid tissue, which constituted the primary lesion, could not be accessed.

The library was built by means of multiplex PCR. TCRdb records Illumina HiSeq 4000 as the sequencer. To build TCR beta libraries, CDR3 regions were amplified by Arm-PCR using iRepertoire HTBI primers. Before sequencing, the PCR products went through gel purification. Turning to the authors' computational methods: Across samples, 60 to 75 TRBV and roughly 15 TRBJ segments were identified and used for gene usage analysis of CDR3 amino acid clonotypes. COPE and FqMerger were used to merge the filtered high-quality paired reads into contigs. BLAST was used to align contigs to the IMGT TRBV, TRBD and TRBJ reference genes, and CDR3 was defined following IMGT. Any clonotype with a frequency above 0.1% was classified as a highly expanded clone. Shannon entropy served as the measure of repertoire diversity, while the Gini coefficient captured V-J evenness. A clonotype was considered public if more than one individual shared it. TCRdb reran the public reads through fastp at Q25 and MiXCR, keeping productive beta chains. Every entry covers one CDR3 protein and lists the most common genes and DNA from its rows. These V and J calls originate from TCRdb's pipeline instead of the authors' own analysis. Counted in this sample were about 440,000 distinct CDR3 sequences; about 16% of them appeared once. 16% of the sample goes to the ten largest clones.

In the paper's terms, the time point label means: newly diagnosed GD, antithyroid drugs for less than 3 months. RNA was extracted from PBMCs in TRIzol for both TCR sequencing and RNA sequencing. Graves' disease was diagnosed according to American Thyroid Association guidelines. Patients for the study were recruited at an endocrinology department in Xi'an, China. From each patient, approximately 10 milliliters of peripheral blood was collected into an EDTA anticoagulant tube. Ficoll Paque Plus density gradient separation was used to isolate PBMCs, and no further T cell sorting was done. An Agilent 2100 Bioanalyzer and agarose gel were used to check RNA quality, and a NanoDrop 2000 was used to measure RNA concentration. A note on this clonotype: Its antigen is currently not known. No base quality information exists; no much larger clone differs at one position.

The CDR3, cysteine through phenylalanine, is 16 amino acids long. Only CDR3 DNA remains: 48 bases, in frame from the first base. Germline trimming amounts to 4 bases on V and 1 base on J, with 7 as the count of junction bases outside the gene matches. CDR1 SGHRS and CDR2 YFSETQ are derived from the germline V gene. Another study also made use of these data, one on T cells in Graves' hyperthyroidism and ophthalmopathy. Taken from the second paper: Stable Graves' hyperthyroidism was defined as the absence of progression to ophthalmopathy over 18 months of follow-up. The hyperthyroidism patients were between 18 and 65 years old and newly diagnosed, with a disease duration of less than 2 months. The study excluded patients with uncontrolled infections, other autoimmune diseases, pregnancy or lactation. Diagnoses were based on clinical symptoms, serum thyroxine and TRAb, thyroid ultrasound and orbital computed tomography. A first-round RT-PCR of the TCR CDR3 used the HTBI primer set with the Qiagen OneStep RT-PCR kit. Most expanded thyroid clonotypes (frequency above 0.001) were also detected in blood, a finding suggesting that blood repertoires may reflect thyroid immune responses. In cross-validation, a model built on a 13 V-J signature told ophthalmopathy apart from stable hyperthyroidism with about 90% sensitivity and approximately 81% specificity, and in testing the same model reached 80%/75%. In validation, the model predicted progression to ophthalmopathy a median of around six months before onset, with roughly 71% sensitivity and 72.22% specificity. To identify TCR V-J signatures that set the groups apart, the researchers used a discovery cohort of 100 patients, made up of 40 to 45 with Graves' ophthalmopathy and 57 with stable Graves' hyperthyroidism. Whether ophthalmopathy could be predicted prospectively was tested in an independent validation cohort made up of about 20 hyperthyroidism patients plus 17 patients who later progressed to ophthalmopathy. The roughly 99 discovery patients were divided at random into training and test sets in a 7:3 ratio. In addition, the study compared T-cell repertoires in thyroid tissue and in blood from a handful of Graves' hyperthyroidism patients. Following sampling, methimazole starting at 30 mg daily was given to hyperthyroidism patients, and high-dose intravenous methylprednisolone was given to ophthalmopathy patients. Libraries were constructed in a second round of multiplex PCR, after which size selection and purification were performed. Paired-end sequencing of the libraries was performed with 100 bp reads on an Illumina HiSeq2000. SOAPnuke was used to process the raw data, throwing out any read that contained adapters or uncalled bases, had a mean Phred below 15, or lacked an exact constant-primer or identifier match. High-quality paired reads were merged with COPE v1.2.5, and unique nucleotide sequences were defined as clonotypes. MiTCR v1.1 was used to align the clonotypes against IMGT TRBV, TRBD and TRBJ reference segments. The analysis was restricted to V-J combinations with a frequency above 0.0001, which together covered 99.2% of the repertoires. The TCS score was defined as the ratio of F50 (clonal expansion) to E x V (chaos), calculated using BLOSUM62-based TCRdist between CDR3 peptides within each V-J. Welch's t-statistics and random forest reduced some 510 V-J features to roughly 13, which were used in a naive Bayes classifier (R e1071). No statistical method was used to set the sample size in advance, and investigators knew the group allocation. According to the paper, TCR Vbeta CDR3 sequencing was carried out on some 130 peripheral blood samples, which came from under 50 ophthalmopathy, around 74 hyperthyroidism and roughly 17 progressor patients.

The V and J genes are TRBV5-1 and TRBJ1-2; 10 central nucleotides agree with TRBD1. Here the sequenced sample was peripheral blood mononuclear cells (PBMCs), taken at new diagnosis, from a patient treated with antithyroid drugs. The TCR was taken from a woman between 25 and 40 years old with Graves disease. Donor details come from another sample of the same person, matched by shared clones. The CDR3 protein sequence reads: CASSVDGQGGNYGYTF. The nucleotide sequence is TGCGCCAGCAGCGTGGATGGACAGGGGGGTAACTATGGCTACACCTTC.